This note documents a single T cell receptor beta chain sequence. These data are taken from a study of blood T cell repertoires in COVID-19. Looking at the study overall: The United States, Italy and Spain supplied acute and convalescent COVID-19 samples. The cDNA or gDNA used as material had been derived from T cells, B-cell-depleted T cells, or PBMCs.

Some clones are missing from TCRdb's copy, which holds only in-frame ones; the method was immunoSEQ multiplex PCR. The sample holds nearly 200,000 clones, 80% to 85% seen once. The material sequenced was peripheral blood. The TCR comes from a human donor in a cohort sampled during active COVID-19.

The CDR3 is CASSVDRAGNTIYF. As DNA, the CDR3 is TGTGCCAGCAGCGTAGACAGGGCTGGAAACACCATATATTTT. The rearrangement joins TRBV2 to TRBJ1-3, with TRBD1 matching over 7 bases. This CDR3 is 14 amino acids long. The germline gives CDR1 SNHLY, CDR2 FYNNEI. The V gene end was trimmed by 6 bases and the J gene end by 2 bases; junction bases not matched to a gene: 4. The full variable domain, in which reference TRBV2 and TRBJ1-3 provide the parts outside the CDR3, is EPEVTQTPSHQVTQMGQEVILRCVPISNHLYFYWYRQILGQKVEFLVSFYNNEISEKSEIFDDQFSVERPDGSNFTLKIRSTKLEDSAMYFCASSVDRAGNTIYFGEGSWLTVV.